This T cell receptor beta chain is from a study of cytomegalovirus exposure and HLA in healthy donors. The ends were cut back, 3 bases at V and 0 bases at J, with 8 bases in the middle. CDR3 length equals 15 residues. From germline, CDR1 is MGHRA and CDR2 YSYEKL. The PCR contained 60 Vbeta and 13 Jbeta primers. Some clones are missing from TCRdb's copy, which holds only in-frame ones; the method was immunoSEQ multiplex PCR. The sample yields approximately 140,000 clones, roughly four fifths seen once. This clone was counted once. Its antigen is still unknown. General study findings and limits: There were 150 to 200 TCR beta chains listed as cytomegalovirus-associated. The Asian-associated ancestry cluster reportedly had fewer N-insertions than the 666-donor mean in a later analysis.

The gene calls are TRBV4-1 and TRBJ2-2; tentative D call: TRBD1 (6 bases). The receptor was isolated from a male donor in good health and CMV-seronegative. The material sequenced was PBMCs. The CDR3 spells CASSHGQTNTGELFF. The CDR3 bases are TGCGCCAGCAGCCATGGACAGACGAACACCGGGGAGCTGTTTTTT.